Presented here are 11 T cell receptor beta chains from one specimen sequenced in a study of tumor-infiltrating lymphocytes in primary liver carcinoma. Blood RNA came from unsorted whole blood; germline DNA was also extracted. TCR beta cDNA was reverse-transcribed from around 0.55 ug of total RNA. The reaction used a constant-region primer and ProtoScript II reverse transcriptase. Libraries of TCR beta came from three nested multiplex PCR rounds with slightly modified ARM-PCR. In the first two PCR rounds, TRBV1-TRBV30 forward primers were paired with a C-beta reverse primer, and each round lasted about 9 cycles. MiXCR was run by TCRdb on the multiplex PCR reads, yielding one entry per CDR3 protein. Of 300,000 to 350,000 distinct CDR3 sequences listed, approximately 64% were seen once; the top ten hold under 8.5%. Material for sequencing was peripheral blood. The receptor source for this set is a man between 35 and 55 years old with primary liver carcinoma and hepatitis B virus infection.

Concerning this clonotype itself: The CDR3 carries no conserved terminal phenylalanine or tryptophan, so it likely arises from a read error. The chain employs TRBV30 and TRBJ2-7; TRBD1 matches at 10 bases. This CDR3 comprises 13 residues. The germline CDR1 and CDR2 sequences are GTSNPN and SVGIG (reference sequence). Trimming at V came to 3 bases and at J to 2 bases, leaving 1 base not matched to a gene. This chain's CDR3 is CAWRGQGTYEQYS. In DNA, the CDR3 is TGTGCCTGGAGGGGACAGGGGACCTACGAGCAGTACTCC.

This clonotype was seen more than once but under ten times. Mismatch with germline at one junction end may stem from a read error. This chain uses TRBV4-1 with TRBJ2-3, with D possibly being TRBD2 (7 bases). CDR3 size: 15 residues. Germline CDR1 MGHRA, CDR2 YSYEKL. CDR3 DNA sequence: TGCGCCAGCAGCCAAGCTGCGGGGGCCACAGGTACGCAGTATTTT. Translated, it gives CASSQAAGATGTQYF.

On this clonotype: A read error is possible here, since a much larger clone lies one base away. The chain uses TRBV29-1 and TRBJ2-1, with D perhaps matching TRBD2 (5 bases). Trimming took 5 bases from V and 2 from J, leaving 19 bases between them. CDR3 length: 16 residues. Germline assignment: CDR1 SQVTM and CDR2 ANQGSEA. The CDR3 nucleotides are TGCAGCGTTACCCTATGGCCTAGCAGAACCTACAATGAGCAGTTCTTC. Translation gives CSVTLWPSRTYNEQFF.

Remarks on this clonotype: A read error may be the cause here, since a much bigger clone is one base away. The chain couples TRBV6-5 to TRBJ2-1; the D is unclear. Germline CDR1 and CDR2: MNHEY and SVGAGI. CDR3 length: 12 residues. The germline V and J ends were trimmed by 5 bases and 6 bases, with 8 bases remaining between them. CDR3: CASSHQSNEQFF. CDR3 DNA sequence: TGTGCCAGCAGTCATCAATCCAATGAGCAGTTCTTC.

A remark on this clonotype: At one end, the junction sequence differs from germline, possibly due to a read error. The rearrangement joins TRBV6-6 to TRBJ2-7; D might be TRBD1 (6 bases). The CDR3 consists of 14 residues. The V gene's germline CDR1 is MNHNY and CDR2 SVGAGI (reference sequence). DNA for the CDR3: TGTGCCAGCATTTACTCGAGACAGGCCTACGAGCAGTACTTC. Protein: CASIYSRQAYEQYF.

On this clonotype itself: The junction differs from germline at one of its ends, possibly a read error. This chain links TRBV5-4 with TRBJ2-7, with 9 bases fitting TRBD1. Germline values: CDR1 SGHNT, CDR2 YYREEE (reference sequence). This CDR3 is built from 14 residues. The CDR3 nucleotides are TGTGTCAGCAGCCCCGGGACAGGGTTTGACGAGCAGTACTTC. Translating gives CVSSPGTGFDEQYF.

A word on this clonotype: The junction departs from germline at one end; a sequencing error may be responsible. This chain links TRBV4-3 with TRBJ1-2, with D perhaps matching TRBD1 (6 bases). Per germline, CDR1 LGHNA and CDR2 YSLEER. The CDR3 runs 15 residues. CDR3 nucleotide sequence: TGCGCCAGCAGTCGGAACCGGGACACTAACTATGGCTATACCTTC. Encoded protein: CASSRNRDTNYGYTF.

The chain joins TRBV11-2 to TRBJ2-3; weak D call: TRBD2 (5 bases). Germline lookup yields CDR1 SGHAT and CDR2 FQNNGV. This CDR3 has 13 amino acids. The CDR3 nucleotides read TGTGCAAGCGGTCACTGTAGCACAGATACGCAGTATTTT. Translation: CASGHCSTDTQYF. The full variable domain, in which reference TRBV11-2 and TRBJ2-3 provide the parts outside the CDR3, is EAGVAQSPRYKIIEKRQSVAFWCNPISGHATLYWYQQILGQGPKLLIQFQNNGVVDDSQLPKDRFSAERLKGVDSTLKIQPAKLEDSAVYLCASGHCSTDTQYFGPGTRLTVL.

V usage is TRBV11-2 and J usage is TRBJ2-1; 9 bases are a match to TRBD2. Per the germline V gene, CDR1 is SGHAT and CDR2 is FQNNGV. The CDR3 length is 15 residues. The CDR3 DNA is TGTGTCACCAGCTTAGACCAGCGGGAGGACAATGAGCAGTTCTTC. Amino acid sequence: CVTSLDQREDNEQFF.

This clonotype was observed at least ten times. The V and J genes are TRBV6-5 and TRBJ2-1, with D perhaps matching TRBD2 (6 bases). Looked up from germline, CDR1 is MNHEY and CDR2 is SVGAGI. Trimming took 10 bases from V and 0 from J, leaving 13 bases between them. This CDR3 is built from 14 residues. DNA of the CDR3: TGTGCCACCGTGGGGGGTAGCTCCTACAATGAGCAGTTCTTC. It specifies CATVGGSSYNEQFF.

Points on this clonotype: Compared with germline, one end of the junction differs, possibly owing to a read error. The genes are TRBV6-1 and TRBJ1-2, with D hard to call. The CDR3 contains 12 residues. From germline, CDR1 is MNHNS and CDR2 SASEGT. The CDR3 sequence: CASSDDRYGFTF. The CDR3 DNA is TGTGCCAGCAGCGACGATAGGTATGGCTTCACCTTC.